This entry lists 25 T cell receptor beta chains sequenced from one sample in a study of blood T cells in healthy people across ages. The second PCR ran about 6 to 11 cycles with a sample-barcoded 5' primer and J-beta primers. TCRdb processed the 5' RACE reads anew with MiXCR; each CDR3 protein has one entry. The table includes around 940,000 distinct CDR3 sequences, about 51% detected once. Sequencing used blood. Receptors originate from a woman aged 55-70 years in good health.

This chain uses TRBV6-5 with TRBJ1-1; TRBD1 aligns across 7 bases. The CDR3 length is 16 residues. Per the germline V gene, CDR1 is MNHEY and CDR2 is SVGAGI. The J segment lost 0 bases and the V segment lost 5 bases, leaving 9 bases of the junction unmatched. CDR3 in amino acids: CASSRPGQRMNTEAFF. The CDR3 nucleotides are TGTGCCAGCAGTCGACCGGGACAGAGGATGAACACTGAAGCTTTCTTT.

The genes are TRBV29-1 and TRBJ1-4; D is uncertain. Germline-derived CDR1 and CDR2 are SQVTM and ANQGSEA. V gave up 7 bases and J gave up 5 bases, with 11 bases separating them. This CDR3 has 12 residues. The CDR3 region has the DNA TGCAGCGGTCGGGCAGAGAATGAAAAACTGTTTTTT. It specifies CSGRAENEKLFF.

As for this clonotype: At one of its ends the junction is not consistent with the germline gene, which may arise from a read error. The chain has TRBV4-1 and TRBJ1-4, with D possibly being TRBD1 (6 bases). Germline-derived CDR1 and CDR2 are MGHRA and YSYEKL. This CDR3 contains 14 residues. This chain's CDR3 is CASSQTGLNEELFF. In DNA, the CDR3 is TGCGCCAGCAGCCAAACAGGGCTTAATGAAGAACTGTTTTTT.

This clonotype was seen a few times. CDR3: CASSLGGFGEQYF. The CDR3 DNA reads as TGTGCCAGCAGCTTAGGGGGTTTCGGCGAGCAGTACTTC. The V call is TRBV7-9, the J call TRBJ2-7; D not resolved. Per germline, CDR1 SEHNR and CDR2 FQNEAQ (reference sequence). The CDR3 loop spans 13 amino acids. V was shortened by 1 base and J by 6 bases, with 10 bases between the two germline ends.

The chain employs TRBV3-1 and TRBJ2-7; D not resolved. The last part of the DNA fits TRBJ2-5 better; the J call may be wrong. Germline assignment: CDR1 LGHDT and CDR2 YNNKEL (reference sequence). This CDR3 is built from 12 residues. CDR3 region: CASSQFEETQYF. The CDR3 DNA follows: TGTGCCAGCAGCCAATTTGAAGAGACCCAGTACTTC.

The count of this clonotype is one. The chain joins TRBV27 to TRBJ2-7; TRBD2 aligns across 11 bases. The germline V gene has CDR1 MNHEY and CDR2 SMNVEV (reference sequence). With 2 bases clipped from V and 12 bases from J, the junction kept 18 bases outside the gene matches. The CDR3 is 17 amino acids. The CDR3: CASSLIGLAGGLETRYF. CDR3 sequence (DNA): TGTGCCAGCAGTTTAATAGGGCTAGCGGGAGGATTGGAGACCCGGTACTTC.

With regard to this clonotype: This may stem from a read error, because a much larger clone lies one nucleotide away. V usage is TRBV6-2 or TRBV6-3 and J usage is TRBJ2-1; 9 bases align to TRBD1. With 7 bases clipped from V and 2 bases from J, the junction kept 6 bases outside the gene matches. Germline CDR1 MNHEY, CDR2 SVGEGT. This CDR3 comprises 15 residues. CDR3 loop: CASNSGTGTYNEQFF. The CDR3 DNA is TGTGCCAGCAATTCCGGGACAGGGACCTACAATGAGCAGTTCTTC.

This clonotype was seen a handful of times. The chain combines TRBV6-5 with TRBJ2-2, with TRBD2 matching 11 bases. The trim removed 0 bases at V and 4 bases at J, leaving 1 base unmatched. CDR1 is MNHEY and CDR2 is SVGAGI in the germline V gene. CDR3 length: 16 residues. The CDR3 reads CASSYSLAGGTGELFF. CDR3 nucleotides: TGTGCCAGCAGTTACTCTCTAGCGGGAGGCACCGGGGAGCTGTTTTTT.

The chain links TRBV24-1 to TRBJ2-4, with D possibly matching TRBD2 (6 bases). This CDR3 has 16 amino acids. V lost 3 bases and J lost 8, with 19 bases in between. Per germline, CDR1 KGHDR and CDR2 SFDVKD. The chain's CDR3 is CATSDPAQTGGDIQYF. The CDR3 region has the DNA TGTGCCACCAGTGATCCGGCCCAAACCGGGGGTGACATTCAGTACTTC.

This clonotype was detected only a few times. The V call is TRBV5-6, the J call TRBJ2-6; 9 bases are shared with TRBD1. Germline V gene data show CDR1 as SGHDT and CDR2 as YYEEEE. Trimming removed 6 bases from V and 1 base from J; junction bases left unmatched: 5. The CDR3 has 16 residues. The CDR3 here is CASIRQGVSGANVLTF. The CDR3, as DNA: TGTGCCAGCATCAGACAGGGGGTGTCTGGGGCCAACGTCCTGACTTTC.

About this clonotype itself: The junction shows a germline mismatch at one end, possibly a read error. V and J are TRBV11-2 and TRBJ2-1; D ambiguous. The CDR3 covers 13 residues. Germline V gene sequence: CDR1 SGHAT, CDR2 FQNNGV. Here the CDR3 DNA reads TGTGCCAGCAGCGTAGATTTTTACAATGAGCAGTTCTTC. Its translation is CASSVDFYNEQFF.

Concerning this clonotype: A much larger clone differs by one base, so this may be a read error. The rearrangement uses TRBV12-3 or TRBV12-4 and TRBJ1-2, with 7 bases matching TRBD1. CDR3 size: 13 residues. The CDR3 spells CAISPQGIGGYTF. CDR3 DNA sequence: TGTGCCATCAGTCCACAGGGGATAGGAGGCTACACCTTC.

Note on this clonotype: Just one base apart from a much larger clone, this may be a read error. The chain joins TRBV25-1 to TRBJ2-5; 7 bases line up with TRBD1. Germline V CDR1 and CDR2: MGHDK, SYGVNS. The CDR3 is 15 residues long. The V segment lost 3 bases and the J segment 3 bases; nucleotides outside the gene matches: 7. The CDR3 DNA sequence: TGTGCCAGCAGTGATCCTAGCAGGGGGAAAGAGACCCAGTACTTC. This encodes CASSDPSRGKETQYF.

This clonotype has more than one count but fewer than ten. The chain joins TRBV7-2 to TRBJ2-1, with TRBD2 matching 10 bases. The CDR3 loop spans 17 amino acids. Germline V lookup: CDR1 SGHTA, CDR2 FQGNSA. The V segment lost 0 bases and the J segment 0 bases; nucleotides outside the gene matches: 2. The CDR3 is CASSLAVAGGSYNEQFF. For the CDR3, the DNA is TGTGCCAGCAGCTTAGCAGTAGCGGGAGGCTCCTACAATGAGCAGTTCTTC.

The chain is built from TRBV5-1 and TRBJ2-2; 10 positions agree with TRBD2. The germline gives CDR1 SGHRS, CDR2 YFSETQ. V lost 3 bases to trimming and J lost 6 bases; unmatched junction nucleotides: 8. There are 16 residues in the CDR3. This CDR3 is CASSWASGSGAGELFF. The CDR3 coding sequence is TGCGCCAGCAGCTGGGCTAGCGGGAGCGGGGCCGGGGAGCTGTTTTTT. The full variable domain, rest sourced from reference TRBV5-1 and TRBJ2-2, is KAGVTQTPRYLIKTRGQQVTLSCSPISGHRSVSWYQQTPGQGLQFLFEYFSETQRNKGNFPGRFSGRQFSNSRSEMNVSTLELGDSALYLCASSWASGSGAGELFFGEGSRLTVL.

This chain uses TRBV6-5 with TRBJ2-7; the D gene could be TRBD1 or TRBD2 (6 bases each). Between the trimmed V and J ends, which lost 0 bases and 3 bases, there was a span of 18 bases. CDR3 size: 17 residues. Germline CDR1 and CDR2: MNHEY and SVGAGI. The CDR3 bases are TGTGCCAGCAGTTACTCGAGGGGGATCGGGGGAGGCTACGAGCAGTACTTC. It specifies CASSYSRGIGGGYEQYF.

The CDR3 loop is CASSLGAGAGYTF. The CDR3 region has the DNA TGTGCCAGCAGCTTAGGCGCAGGGGCTGGCTACACCTTC. The chain carries TRBV7-9 and TRBJ1-2, with D perhaps TRBD1 (6 bases). The germline V and J ends were trimmed by 1 base and 7 bases, with 10 bases remaining between them. The CDR3 spans 13 residues. Germline values: CDR1 SEHNR, CDR2 FQNEAQ (reference sequence).

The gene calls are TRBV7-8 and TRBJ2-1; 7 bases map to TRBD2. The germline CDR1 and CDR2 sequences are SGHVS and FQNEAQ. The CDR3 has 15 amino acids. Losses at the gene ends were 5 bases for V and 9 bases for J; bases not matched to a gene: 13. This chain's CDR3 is CASSKRRERFFEQFF. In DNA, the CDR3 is TGTGCCAGCAGCAAGCGGCGGGAGAGGTTCTTTGAGCAGTTCTTC.

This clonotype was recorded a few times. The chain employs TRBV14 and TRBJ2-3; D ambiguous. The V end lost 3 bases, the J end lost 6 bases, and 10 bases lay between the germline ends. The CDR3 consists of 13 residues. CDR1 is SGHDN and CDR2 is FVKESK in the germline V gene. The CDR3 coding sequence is TGTGCCAGCAGCCAGATTTTCCTTGATACGCAGTATTTT. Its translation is CASSQIFLDTQYF.

As DNA, the CDR3 is TGCGCCAGCAGCCCCACAGGGCAGGGGAGGAACACTGAAGCTTTCTTT. Protein product: CASSPTGQGRNTEAFF. The chain recombines TRBV4-1 with TRBJ1-1, with D possibly TRBD1 on 6 matching bases. CDR1 is MGHRA, CDR2 YSYEKL, per germline. Trimming pared 4 bases from V and 1 base from J, leaving 16 bases between. The CDR3 consists of 16 residues.

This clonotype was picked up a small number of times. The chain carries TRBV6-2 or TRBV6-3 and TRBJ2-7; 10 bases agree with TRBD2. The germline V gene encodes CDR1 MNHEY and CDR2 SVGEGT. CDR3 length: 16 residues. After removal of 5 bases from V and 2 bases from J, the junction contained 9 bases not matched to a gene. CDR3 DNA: TGTGCCAGCAGTGCGACTGTTACTAGCGGGACCTACGAGCAGTACTTC. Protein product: CASSATVTSGTYEQYF.

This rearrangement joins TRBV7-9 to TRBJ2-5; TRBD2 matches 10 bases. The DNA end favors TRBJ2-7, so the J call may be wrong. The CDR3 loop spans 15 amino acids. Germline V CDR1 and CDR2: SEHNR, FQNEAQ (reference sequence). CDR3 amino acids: CASSPLAGVFYEQYF. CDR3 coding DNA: TGTGCCAGCAGCCCCCTAGCGGGAGTGTTCTACGAGCAGTACTTC.

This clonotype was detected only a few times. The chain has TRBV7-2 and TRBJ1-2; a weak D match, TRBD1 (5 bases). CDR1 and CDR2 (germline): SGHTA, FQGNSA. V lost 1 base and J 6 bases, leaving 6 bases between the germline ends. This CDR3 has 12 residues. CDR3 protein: CASSLVRDGYTF. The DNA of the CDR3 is TGTGCCAGCAGCTTAGTCAGGGATGGCTACACCTTC.

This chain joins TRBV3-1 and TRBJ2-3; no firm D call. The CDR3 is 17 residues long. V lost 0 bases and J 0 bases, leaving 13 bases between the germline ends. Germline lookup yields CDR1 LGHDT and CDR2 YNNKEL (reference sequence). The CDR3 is CASSQDLTPASTDTQYF. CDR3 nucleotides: TGTGCCAGCAGCCAAGATCTTACTCCCGCTAGCACAGATACGCAGTATTTT.

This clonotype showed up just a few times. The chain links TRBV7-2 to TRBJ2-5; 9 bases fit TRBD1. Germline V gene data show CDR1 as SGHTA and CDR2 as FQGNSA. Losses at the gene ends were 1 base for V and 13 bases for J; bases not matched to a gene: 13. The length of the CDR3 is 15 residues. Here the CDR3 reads CASSLGTGAGNVAYF. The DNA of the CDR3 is TGTGCCAGCAGCTTAGGGACAGGGGCCGGCAATGTCGCGTACTTC.